The 27 T cell receptor beta chains below were found in one sample sequenced in a study of T cells after yellow fever vaccination. From the 5' RACE reads, TCRdb called clonotypes with MiXCR, one entry per CDR3 protein. Here the sample spans 300,000 to 450,000 distinct CDR3 sequences, approximately 6% being singletons. The starting material was PBMCs, obtained 5 days after the yellow fever booster vaccination. These receptors all stem from a man aged 25-40 years who received the YFV17D yellow fever vaccine.

J is TRBJ2-1 and V is TRBV7-2; 11 bases match TRBD1. Germline loops: CDR1 SGHTA, CDR2 FQGNSA. The CDR3 spans 16 residues. The ends lost 5 bases at V and 7 bases at J; junction bases unmatched: 10. CDR3 nucleotides: TGTGCCAGCAGCCCCTTGGACAGGGGGCTAGGTAATGAGCAGTTCTTC. Its protein product is CASSPLDRGLGNEQFF.

This chain links TRBV20-1 with TRBJ2-7; the match to TRBD1 covers 10 bases. Germline V gives CDR1 DFQATT, CDR2 SNEGSKA (reference sequence). This CDR3 region has 15 residues. Unmatched junction bases numbered 10, after V lost 4 bases and J lost 4 bases. The CDR3, as DNA: TGCAGTGCTATCCCGGACAGGGGGAACCCATACGAGCAGTACTTC. It is translated as CSAIPDRGNPYEQYF.

The V and J genes are TRBV29-1 and TRBJ2-1; 10 nucleotides line up with TRBD1. Looked up from germline, CDR1 is SQVTM and CDR2 is ANQGSEA. The V and J ends lost 8 bases and 5 bases, in that order; junction bases with no gene match: 18. CDR3 size: 17 residues. The CDR3 coding sequence is TGCAGCTCTACCCCACCGGGACAGGGGAGTTTTCACAATGAGCAGTTCTTC. As protein: CSSTPPGQGSFHNEQFF.

This clonotype has ten or more counts. The CDR3 sequence: CASSQDWGNEQFF. CDR3 DNA: TGTGCCAGCAGCCAAGATTGGGGGAATGAGCAGTTCTTC. This chain uses TRBV3-1 with TRBJ2-1; D is possibly TRBD1 or TRBD2 (5 bases each). This CDR3 region has 13 residues. V lost 0 bases to trimming and J lost 7 bases, with 7 bases between them. CDR1 LGHDT and CDR2 YNNKEL come from the germline V gene (reference sequence).

This chain uses TRBV5-6 with TRBJ2-5; TRBD2 aligns across 14 bases. The length of the CDR3 is 16 residues. Per the germline V gene, CDR1 is SGHDT and CDR2 is YYEEEE. J was trimmed by 4 bases and V by 7 bases; bases with no gene match: 9. The CDR3 DNA reads TGTGCCAGCCGGTGGGGACTAGCGGGAGTGGGAGAGACCCAGTACTTC. This gives the protein CASRWGLAGVGETQYF.

This clonotype has at least ten counts. The chain combines TRBV20-1 with TRBJ2-7; 7 bases fit TRBD1. Germline V gives CDR1 DFQATT, CDR2 SNEGSKA (reference sequence). The CDR3 extends over 13 amino acids. V shed 4 bases and J 6 bases; nucleotides not matched to a gene: 9. The CDR3 here is CSANRDSGREQYF. The DNA for the CDR3 is TGCAGTGCTAACCGGGACAGTGGTCGCGAGCAGTACTTC.

This clonotype has just a few counts. This chain uses TRBV19 with TRBJ2-7, with 8 bases fitting TRBD2. The CDR3 consists of 16 residues. Per the germline V gene, CDR1 is LNHDA and CDR2 is SQIVND (reference sequence). Trimming at V came to 5 bases and at J to 2 bases, leaving 11 bases not matched to a gene. CDR3 amino acids: CASSPGRGSRTYEQYF. CDR3 in DNA: TGTGCCAGTAGTCCCGGGAGGGGCAGCCGCACCTACGAGCAGTACTTC.

The genes are TRBV5-1 and TRBJ2-7; TRBD1 or TRBD2 may be the D gene (5 bases each). Trimming shortened V by 4 bases and J by 4 bases, and 15 bases separated the two germline ends. The CDR3 is made up of 14 amino acids. Germline V gene lookup returns CDR1 SGHRS and CDR2 YFSETQ. The CDR3 loop reads CASSGRDGRYEQYF. The CDR3 nucleotides are TGCGCCAGCAGCGGCCGGGACGGACGGTACGAGCAGTACTTC.

This clonotype was detected a few times. The chain has TRBV28 and TRBJ2-4, with D perhaps TRBD1 (6 bases). Trimming left V 7 bases short and J 0 bases short, with 16 bases between. The CDR3 has 16 amino acids. CDR1 and CDR2 (germline): MDHEN, SYDVKM. The DNA of the CDR3 is TGTGCCAGCACCCTGGGTCAGGGGCTAGCCAAAAACATTCAGTACTTC. Its protein product is CASTLGQGLAKNIQYF.

This clonotype has at least ten counts. The chain is built from TRBV12-3 or TRBV12-4 and TRBJ2-7; D not resolved. Deletions cut 1 base from V and 6 bases from J, with 10 bases between. CDR3 length: 13 amino acids. CDR3 amino acids: CASSLGAPGEQYF. The CDR3 DNA is TGTGCCAGCAGTTTAGGGGCCCCGGGCGAGCAGTACTTC.

This sequence joins TRBV25-1 and TRBJ1-2; the D is unclear. The V and J ends lost 2 bases and 11 bases respectively, with 18 bases between them. Germline lookup yields CDR1 MGHDK and CDR2 SYGVNS. The CDR3 has 14 residues. For the CDR3, the DNA is TGTGCCAGCAGTGAAACGGGCGGCCCCCGGGGATACACCTTC. It yields the protein CASSETGGPRGYTF.

This clonotype was counted at least ten times. This sequence joins TRBV6-2 or TRBV6-3 and TRBJ2-2; TRBD2 matches 8 bases. Germline CDR1 and CDR2: MNHEY and SVGEGT. The ends lost 10 bases at V and 2 bases at J; junction bases unmatched: 9. The CDR3 length is 15 residues. The CDR3 region is CATPSGRGNTGELFF. In nucleotides, the CDR3 is TGTGCCACCCCGAGCGGGAGAGGAAACACCGGGGAGCTGTTTTTT.

At least ten counts were recorded for this clonotype. The chain links TRBV12-3 or TRBV12-4 to TRBJ2-2; D gene uncertain. V was shortened by 6 bases and J by 0 bases, with 8 bases between the two germline ends. The CDR3 length is 14 residues. The CDR3 protein is CASSPQSNTGELFF. For the CDR3, the DNA is TGTGCCAGCAGCCCTCAGTCGAACACCGGGGAGCTGTTTTTT.

There are many counts of this clonotype. This chain connects TRBV7-6 to TRBJ1-2; 10 nucleotides align to TRBD1. The CDR3 is made up of 14 amino acids. V lost 4 bases and J lost 10; bases outside the gene matches: 9. In germline, CDR1 is SGHVS, CDR2 FNYEAQ. CDR3 sequence reads: CASSSRQGAVVYTF. In DNA, the CDR3 is TGTGCCAGCAGCTCTCGACAGGGGGCCGTAGTCTACACCTTC.

The rearrangement links TRBV2 to TRBJ1-6; tentatively, D is TRBD1 (6 bases). Germline CDR1 is SNHLY and CDR2 is FYNNEI. The CDR3 has 16 residues. Trimming took off 10 bases at V and 0 bases at J, with 16 bases between the two ends. The CDR3 spells CATRTAKSSYNSPLHF. The CDR3 region has the DNA TGTGCCACGCGGACAGCCAAGAGCTCCTATAATTCACCCCTCCACTTT.

This clonotype showed up many times. The rearrangement links TRBV24-1 to TRBJ2-5, with TRBD2 matching over 8 bases. The CDR3 loop spans 15 amino acids. CDR1 and CDR2 from the germline V gene are KGHDR and SFDVKD. V lost 3 bases, J lost 5 bases, and 7 bases stayed unmatched. CDR3 in DNA: TGTGCCACCAGTGATCCCAAAGGCGGGGGGGAGACCCAGTACTTC. This encodes CATSDPKGGGETQYF.

CDR3 DNA: TGTGCCAGCAGAGACACTGGGGACAGCCACTCCTACGAGCAGTACTTC. Amino acid sequence: CASRDTGDSHSYEQYF. The chain links TRBV6-1 to TRBJ2-7, with TRBD1 matching 7 bases. The germline V gene has CDR1 MNHNS and CDR2 SASEGT. J lost 0 bases, V lost 6 bases, and 11 bases had no gene match. The CDR3 runs 16 residues.

V is TRBV20-1 and J is TRBJ2-6; D is possibly TRBD2 (5 bases). CDR1 is DFQATT, CDR2 SNEGSKA, per germline (reference sequence). CDR3 length: 15 amino acids. Trimming took 0 bases from V and 1 from J, leaving 7 bases between them. As DNA, the CDR3 is TGCAGTGCTAGAGATTGGAGGTCTGGGGCCAACGTCCTGACTTTC. It translates to CSARDWRSGANVLTF.

This clonotype was seen at least ten times. For the CDR3, the DNA is TGCGCCAGCAGCTTAGGTGCAGAGACCCAGTACTTC. Amino acid sequence: CASSLGAETQYF. The rearrangement links TRBV5-1 to TRBJ2-5; no clear D gene. Germline-derived CDR1 and CDR2 are SGHRS and YFSETQ. The CDR3 is 12 residues long. V was clipped by 2 bases and J by 4 bases, with 6 bases between them.

Only a few counts were recorded for this clonotype. The chain uses TRBV19 and TRBJ1-3; D is perhaps TRBD1 (6 bases). Looked up from germline, CDR1 is LNHDA and CDR2 is SQIVND (reference sequence). This CDR3 has 17 residues. Trimming pared 2 bases from V and 0 bases from J, leaving 14 bases between. CDR3 sequence: CASSIRTEPNSGNTIYF. Written as DNA, the CDR3 is TGTGCCAGTAGTATACGGACAGAACCTAACTCTGGAAACACCATATATTTT.

This clonotype was found many times. The J gene is TRBJ1-5, the V gene TRBV6-5; weak D call: TRBD1 (6 bases). CDR1 and CDR2 (germline): MNHEY, SVGAGI. V gave up 5 bases and J gave up 3 bases, with 11 bases separating them. This CDR3 region has 14 residues. CDR3 residues: CASSIDRINQPQHF. The DNA of the CDR3 is TGTGCCAGCAGTATCGACAGGATCAATCAGCCCCAGCATTTT.

The chain employs TRBV5-4 and TRBJ2-3; possibly TRBD2 for D (5 bases). V was cut by 0 bases and J by 8 bases, with 16 bases left in between. The CDR3 runs to 15 residues. Germline lookup yields CDR1 SGHNT and CDR2 YYREEE (reference sequence). CDR3: CASSLEDLTSSTQYF. In DNA, the CDR3 is TGTGCCAGCAGCTTGGAGGACTTAACCTCGTCTACGCAGTATTTT.

This clonotype has ten or more counts. This chain links TRBV7-2 with TRBJ2-1; the match to TRBD2 covers 9 bases. Trimming removed 1 base from V and 6 bases from J; junction bases left unmatched: 10. The CDR3 runs 17 residues. CDR1 is SGHTA and CDR2 is FQGNSA in the germline V gene. This CDR3 reads CASSLVGGGRASNEQFF. CDR3 in DNA: TGTGCCAGCAGCTTAGTTGGAGGCGGGAGGGCCTCCAATGAGCAGTTCTTC.

This clonotype was seen a handful of times. The chain employs TRBV18 and TRBJ2-1; 8 nucleotides agree with TRBD1. The CDR3 totals 15 residues. J gave up 9 bases and V 0 bases, and 7 bases lay outside the gene matches. CDR1 is KGHSH, CDR2 LQKENI, per germline. CDR3 bases: TGTGCCAGCTCACCACCGTTACAGGGGGTGATTGAGCAGTTCTTC. Its translation: CASSPPLQGVIEQFF. Full variable domain (rest looked up from reference TRBV18 and TRBJ2-1): NAGVMQNPRHLVRRRGQEARLRCSPMKGHSHVYWYRQLPEEGLKFMVYLQKENIIDESGMPKERFSAEFPKEGPSILRIQQVVRGDSAAYFCASSPPLQGVIEQFFGPGTRLTVL.

The rearrangement uses TRBV7-2 and TRBJ2-1; TRBD2 is a possible D gene (5 bases). This CDR3 has 11 residues. Germline CDR1 reads SGHTA; CDR2 reads FQGNSA. With 7 bases removed from V and 11 bases from J, the gap between germline ends came to 12 bases. In nucleotides, the CDR3 is TGTGCCAGCACCTCAGCGGCAAAGCAGTTCTTC. Residues: CASTSAAKQFF.

This clonotype turned up a few times. This chain uses TRBV20-1 with TRBJ2-1; 8 bases align to TRBD2. V was pared by 7 bases and J by 7 bases, with 6 bases of the junction left unmatched. Germline lookup yields CDR1 DFQATT and CDR2 SNEGSKA (reference sequence). The CDR3 length is 12 residues. The DNA for the CDR3 is TGCAGTGAGGTAGCGGGAAGGAATGAGCAGTTCTTC. Amino acid sequence: CSEVAGRNEQFF.

Only a few counts were recorded for this clonotype. The V gene is TRBV28, the J gene TRBJ2-1, with TRBD2 identical over 14 bases. V gave up 6 bases and J gave up 3 bases; unmatched junction bases: 7. The CDR3 covers 17 residues. The germline V gene has CDR1 MDHEN and CDR2 SYDVKM. The CDR3: CASRGTSGSGGYNEQFF. In DNA form, the CDR3 reads TGTGCCAGCAGAGGGACTAGCGGGAGCGGGGGCTACAATGAGCAGTTCTTC.